The following is a T cell receptor (beta chain) sequence with its context. Its antigen is unknown. The CDR3 runs 17 residues. The germline V gene encodes CDR1 LNHNV and CDR2 YYDKDF (reference sequence). Trimming pared 0 bases from V and 7 bases from J, leaving 22 bases between. The total RNA that was extracted per sample amounted to at least 5 micrograms. A J-beta primer mix and a sample-barcoded 5' primer were used in a second PCR of roughly 6 to 12 cycles. Every sample gave at least 2.5 million paired-end reads containing CDR3. Each CDR3 protein is one row after TCRdb ran MiXCR on the 5' RACE reads. The sample records 850,000 to 1,000,000 distinct CDR3 sequences, roughly half being singletons. The data were taken from a study of blood T cells in healthy people across ages. Study summary: T cells yielded about one barcoded beta molecule per two cells through template switching.

Study-wide findings and caveats: Since the PBMCs were unsorted, naive and antigen-experienced cells could not be conclusively compared.

The sample taken for sequencing was blood. The chain has TRBV15 and TRBJ2-7; D is undetermined. The receptor was isolated from a woman aged 55-69 years in good health. In DNA, the CDR3 is TGTGCCACCAGCAGAGATGCCCTAGGCTTCGGGTACAATGAGCAGTACTTC. It specifies CATSRDALGFGYNEQYF.